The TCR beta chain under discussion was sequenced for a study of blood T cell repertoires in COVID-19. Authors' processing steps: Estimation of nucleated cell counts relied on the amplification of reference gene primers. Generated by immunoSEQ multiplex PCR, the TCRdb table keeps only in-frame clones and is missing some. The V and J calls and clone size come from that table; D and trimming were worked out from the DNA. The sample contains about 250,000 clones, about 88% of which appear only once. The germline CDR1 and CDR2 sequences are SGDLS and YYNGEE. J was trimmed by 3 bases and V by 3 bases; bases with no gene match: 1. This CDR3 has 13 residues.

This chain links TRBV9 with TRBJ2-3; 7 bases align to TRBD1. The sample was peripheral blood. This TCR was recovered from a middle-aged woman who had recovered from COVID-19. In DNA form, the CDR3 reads TGTGCCAGCAGCGGGGACAGTACAGATACGCAGTATTTT. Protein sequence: CASSGDSTDTQYF.